These 10 T cell receptor beta chains originate from one sample sequenced in a study of shared clonotypes between healthy human individuals. The protocol was immunoSEQ multiplex PCR, while the TCRdb copy is restricted to in-frame clones and leaves out a portion. The data show roughly 2.5 million clones, around 90% seen once. Specimen: naive CD4+ T cells sorted from blood. Described subset: CD45RA+ positively selected. The receptor set was obtained from a young man in good health.

The count of this clone is one. The chain joins TRBV7-3 to TRBJ2-5; the D gene is possibly TRBD2 (5 bases). V was pared by 2 bases and J by 5 bases, with 12 bases between. Germline CDR1 and CDR2: SGHTA and FQGTGA. CDR3 length equals 14 residues. In DNA form, the CDR3 reads TGTGCCAGCAGCTTACGGGGTGGGTTGGAGACCCAGTACTTC. Translating gives CASSLRGGLETQYF.

This clone has just a few counts. The chain joins TRBV4-2 to TRBJ1-5; no definite D call. The CDR3 sequence is 16 residues long. V lost 0 bases to trimming and J lost 0 bases, with 9 bases between them. Germline V gives CDR1 LGHNA, CDR2 YNFKEQ. CDR3 residues: CASSQDGSISNQPQHF. CDR3 coding DNA: TGTGCCAGCAGCCAAGATGGGTCAATTAGCAATCAGCCCCAGCATTTT.

The V call is TRBV7-9, the J call TRBJ1-1, with TRBD1 as a possible D gene (6 bases). Trimming stripped 4 bases from V and 5 bases from J, with 14 bases between. The CDR3 consists of 14 residues. Germline V gene sequence: CDR1 SEHNR, CDR2 FQNEAQ (reference sequence). The DNA for the CDR3 is TGTGCCAGCAGCTCAAGCAGGGGAGCAACTGAAGCTTTCTTT. It translates to CASSSSRGATEAFF.

The chain uses TRBV7-6 and TRBJ2-1; D tentatively reads TRBD1 or TRBD2 (6 bases each). Germline CDR1 and CDR2: SGHVS and FNYEAQ. The V end was cut by 0 bases, the J end by 2 bases, with 11 bases between. This CDR3 is 16 amino acids long. The DNA for the CDR3 is TGTGCCAGCAGCTTAGCCTATGGGGGGCCCTACAATGAGCAGTTCTTC. Its translation is CASSLAYGGPYNEQFF.

The V and J genes are TRBV6-5 and TRBJ1-1, with D unresolved. Per the germline V gene, CDR1 is MNHEY and CDR2 is SVGAGI. Trimming took off 5 bases at V and 8 bases at J, with 9 bases between the two ends. The CDR3 has 11 residues. CDR3 sequence (DNA): TGTGCCAGCAGTGACCTCAGGGAAGCTTTCTTT. Translating gives CASSDLREAFF.

The CDR3 region has the DNA TGTGCCAGCAGCCGAGGGGGGGACACCCCTAGGGAGCAGTACTTC. Amino acid sequence: CASSRGGDTPREQYF. The rearrangement links TRBV9 to TRBJ2-7; perhaps TRBD2 as D (7 bases). This CDR3 has 15 residues. V lost 4 bases to trimming and J lost 7 bases, with 21 bases between them. CDR1 is SGDLS and CDR2 is YYNGEE in the germline V gene.

J is TRBJ1-4 and V is TRBV6-1; D may be TRBD1 (5 bases). CDR1 MNHNS and CDR2 SASEGT come from the germline V gene. Trimming left V 2 bases short and J 4 bases short, with 11 bases between. The CDR3 contains 15 residues. CDR3 sequence reads: CASSEQGLINEKLFF. The CDR3 DNA follows: TGTGCCAGCAGTGAACAGGGTCTGATTAATGAAAAACTGTTTTTT.

The CDR3 loop is CASSGADRANYGYTF. The CDR3 coding sequence is TGTGCCAGCAGTGGAGCGGACAGGGCCAACTATGGCTACACCTTC. The gene calls are TRBV2 and TRBJ1-2, with 8 bases matching TRBD1. The germline V gene has CDR1 SNHLY and CDR2 FYNNEI. This CDR3 has 15 residues. V lost 4 bases to trimming and J lost 2 bases; unmatched junction nucleotides: 6.

This rearrangement joins TRBV10-2 to TRBJ2-3; D may be TRBD1 or TRBD2 (6 bases each). The CDR3 has 13 amino acids. Germline lookup yields CDR1 WSHSY and CDR2 SAAADI. V was cut by 6 bases and J by 5 bases, with 12 bases left in between. The CDR3 sequence: CASRLRGQDTQYF. CDR3 in DNA: TGCGCCAGCAGGCTTCGGGGGCAAGATACGCAGTATTTT.

CDR3 bases: TGTGCCAGCAGCTTAGTTAACGGGGGAGCAACCGGGGAGCTGTTTTTT. It specifies CASSLVNGGATGELFF. This sequence joins TRBV5-6 and TRBJ2-2; TRBD2 is a possible D gene (6 bases). CDR3 length equals 16 residues. Trimming pared 2 bases from V and 5 bases from J, leaving 16 bases between. Germline CDR1 reads SGHDT; CDR2 reads YYEEEE.